The 25 T cell receptor beta chains listed next were all sequenced from one sample in a study of TIL therapy for anti-PD-1-resistant metastatic lung cancer. Sequencing used immunoSEQ v3. Method: immunoSEQ multiplex PCR; TCRdb's copy keeps in-frame clones and lacks some. The sample has roughly 46,000 clones; roughly 85% are singletons. The time point: pre-treatment sample, taken before nivolumab and TIL therapy. The material sequenced was blood, taken at baseline. The receptors stem from a person aged 25 to 85 with non-small cell lung cancer.

The rearrangement joins TRBV7-2 to TRBJ2-1, with 9 bases matching TRBD1. This CDR3 comprises 16 residues. With V trimmed by 6 bases and J by 6 bases, 12 bases remained unmatched. The germline V gene has CDR1 SGHTA and CDR2 FQGNSA. In DNA form, the CDR3 reads TGTGCCAGCAGACGCCTGCCGGGACAGGGTTCCAATGAGCAGTTCTTC. Amino acid sequence: CASRRLPGQGSNEQFF.

The chain is built from TRBV12-3 or TRBV12-4 and TRBJ2-5; no reliable D call. V was shortened by 1 base and J by 4 bases, with 4 bases between the two germline ends. The CDR3 loop spans 12 amino acids. CDR3 in DNA: TGTGCCAGCAGTTTAGGGGTAGAGACCCAGTACTTC. Translating gives CASSLGVETQYF.

The rearrangement joins TRBV4-3 to TRBJ2-1; the match to TRBD2 covers 7 bases. V trimming: 3 bases; J trimming: 10 bases; junction bases outside the gene matches: 6. This CDR3 comprises 13 residues. Germline-derived CDR1 and CDR2 are LGHNA and YSLEER. CDR3 coding DNA: TGCGCCAGCAGCCAGAGCCCGGGAGGAGAGCAGTTCTTC. Its protein product is CASSQSPGGEQFF.

This chain uses TRBV6-2 or TRBV6-3 with TRBJ2-5, with 7 nucleotides matching TRBD2. The CDR3 consists of 19 residues. The J segment lost 9 bases and the V segment lost 0 bases, leaving 22 bases of the junction unmatched. Germline CDR1 reads MNHEY; CDR2 reads SVGEGT. The CDR3 reads CASSYSTGGRSDYTGAQYF. The CDR3 DNA reads TGTGCCAGCAGTTACTCGACGGGCGGGAGAAGTGATTATACTGGGGCCCAGTACTTC.

The chain is built from TRBV7-9 and TRBJ1-5; D not certain. The CDR3 consists of 13 residues. The germline V gene has CDR1 SEHNR and CDR2 FQNEAQ (reference sequence). V shed 5 bases and J shed 0 bases, with 5 bases lying between them. The chain's CDR3 is CASSGNSNQPQHF. In DNA form, the CDR3 reads TGTGCCAGCAGCGGTAATAGCAATCAGCCCCAGCATTTT.

This clone has more than one count but fewer than ten. J is TRBJ1-5 and V is TRBV10-1; D gene unclear. Per the germline V gene, CDR1 is WNHNN and CDR2 is SYGVQD (reference sequence). The V and J ends lost 0 bases and 5 bases respectively, with 8 bases between them. The CDR3 has 14 amino acids. CDR3 in DNA: TGCGCCAGCAGTGAGTCAGGGCCCCATCAGCCCCAGCATTTT. Encoded protein: CASSESGPHQPQHF.

This rearrangement joins TRBV12-3 or TRBV12-4 to TRBJ1-1; D remains ambiguous. Trimming took 5 bases from V and 7 from J, leaving 11 bases between them. This CDR3 comprises 12 residues. The CDR3 here is CASSPEVVEAFF. The CDR3 DNA reads TGTGCCAGCAGTCCCGAGGTTGTTGAAGCTTTCTTT.

The chain joins TRBV5-1 to TRBJ2-4, with D possibly being TRBD2 (6 bases). CDR3 length: 14 residues. The V end was cut by 1 base, the J end by 7 bases, with 12 bases between. Germline V gene sequence: CDR1 SGHRS, CDR2 YFSETQ. In nucleotides, the CDR3 is TGCGCCAGCAGCTTGCCCGGCCGGGGGAACATTCAGTACTTC. Translating gives CASSLPGRGNIQYF.

The rearrangement joins TRBV15 to TRBJ1-3; no clear D. Germline CDR1 is LNHNV and CDR2 is YYDKDF (reference sequence). This CDR3 has 15 residues. V lost 1 base to trimming and J lost 0 bases, with 7 bases between them. The CDR3 DNA sequence: TGTGCCACCAGCAGAGGGGGATTCTCTGGAAACACCATATATTTT. It yields the protein CATSRGGFSGNTIYF.

V gene TRBV11-2 combines with J gene TRBJ1-5; no clear D. The V end was cut by 5 bases, the J end by 4 bases, with 9 bases between. CDR3 length: 13 residues. Germline V CDR1 and CDR2: SGHAT, FQNNGV. CDR3 DNA: TGTGCCAGCAGCATCACGGAAAATCAGCCCCAGCATTTT. Amino acid sequence: CASSITENQPQHF.

The gene calls are TRBV6-5 and TRBJ1-4, with 9 positions matching TRBD1. This CDR3 spans 15 amino acids. The V gene end was trimmed by 6 bases and the J gene end by 0 bases; junction bases not matched to a gene: 2. Germline CDR1 MNHEY, CDR2 SVGAGI. In DNA form, the CDR3 reads TGTGCCAGCAGCCGACAGGGGGCAACTAATGAAAAACTGTTTTTT. Translation: CASSRQGATNEKLFF.

The rearrangement joins TRBV27 to TRBJ2-1; D may be TRBD1 (6 bases). V was cut by 3 bases and J by 2 bases, with 8 bases left in between. Germline assignment: CDR1 MNHEY and CDR2 SMNVEV (reference sequence). The CDR3 loop spans 14 amino acids. The CDR3 region is CASSFGGAYNEQFF. Here the CDR3 DNA reads TGTGCCAGCAGTTTTGGGGGCGCCTACAATGAGCAGTTCTTC.

The chain recombines TRBV6-5 with TRBJ1-1, with 9 positions matching TRBD1. With V trimmed by 4 bases and J by 0 bases, 6 bases remained unmatched. The CDR3 runs 16 residues. CDR1 and CDR2 (germline): MNHEY, SVGAGI. CDR3 nucleotides: TGTGCCAGCAGTTCCGAAGGGACAGGGATGAACACTGAAGCTTTCTTT. It specifies CASSSEGTGMNTEAFF.

This clone has a single count. V is TRBV24-1 and J is TRBJ2-1; 7 positions agree with TRBD1. The germline gives CDR1 KGHDR, CDR2 SFDVKD. Trimming removed 7 bases from V and 3 bases from J; junction bases left unmatched: 11. This CDR3 is 16 amino acids long. Written as DNA, the CDR3 is TGTGCCACCAGCGTTAGAACGGGACAGAACTACAATGAGCAGTTCTTC. It translates to CATSVRTGQNYNEQFF.

This clone was recorded once. V gene TRBV18 combines with J gene TRBJ2-5, with TRBD1 matching over 8 bases. V was clipped by 8 bases and J by 5 bases; unmatched bases: 7. Germline CDR1 reads KGHSH; CDR2 reads LQKENI. This CDR3 spans 13 amino acids. CDR3 in DNA: TGTGCCAGCGCGGGACAGGCAACGGAGACCCAGTACTTC. Protein sequence: CASAGQATETQYF.

The chain uses TRBV28 and TRBJ1-2; D is perhaps TRBD1 (6 bases). From germline, CDR1 is MDHEN and CDR2 SYDVKM. The CDR3 has 14 residues. V lost 6 bases and J 10 bases, leaving 21 bases between the germline ends. The CDR3 is CASRLLGGAGDYTF. In DNA form, the CDR3 reads TGTGCCAGCAGGCTACTCGGGGGGGCGGGGGACTACACCTTC.

The chain combines TRBV6-2 or TRBV6-3 with TRBJ2-2; TRBD2 agrees at 7 bases. V gave up 0 bases and J gave up 8 bases; unmatched junction bases: 6. This CDR3 comprises 15 residues. Germline V gene lookup returns CDR1 MNHEY and CDR2 SVGEGT. Here the CDR3 reads CASSYSIGGLGELFF. CDR3 sequence (DNA): TGTGCCAGCAGTTACTCGATTGGGGGACTAGGGGAGCTGTTTTTT.

The gene calls are TRBV11-2 and TRBJ2-1; 10 bases align to TRBD2. V was clipped by 4 bases and J by 0 bases; unmatched bases: 9. CDR1 is SGHAT, CDR2 FQNNGV, per germline. The CDR3 is made up of 18 amino acids. CDR3 bases: TGTGCCAGCAGCTCACCCGGGACTAGCGTAGGCTCCTACAATGAGCAGTTCTTC. Its protein product is CASSSPGTSVGSYNEQFF.

This chain links TRBV2 with TRBJ2-5; 14 bases fit TRBD2. The CDR3 contains 16 residues. V lost 6 bases to trimming and J lost 8 bases; unmatched junction nucleotides: 11. CDR1 is SNHLY and CDR2 is FYNNEI in the germline V gene. This CDR3 is CASRGDLGLAGVTQYF. The CDR3 bases are TGTGCCAGCAGAGGGGACCTGGGACTAGCGGGAGTTACCCAGTACTTC.

The gene calls are TRBV7-2 and TRBJ2-3; D is uncertain. V was pared by 4 bases and J by 0 bases, with 2 bases between. This CDR3 is 12 amino acids long. The germline V gene encodes CDR1 SGHTA and CDR2 FQGNSA. CDR3 region: CASSWSTDTQYF. In DNA, the CDR3 is TGTGCCAGCAGCTGGAGCACAGATACGCAGTATTTT.

The V gene is TRBV5-1, the J gene TRBJ1-3; D uncertain. Trimming shortened V by 4 bases and J by 3 bases, and 14 bases separated the two germline ends. Germline CDR1 SGHRS, CDR2 YFSETQ. This CDR3 spans 15 amino acids. CDR3 DNA sequence: TGCGCCAGCAGCCCTCGTGGGAGGGATGGAAACACCATATATTTT. It specifies CASSPRGRDGNTIYF.

The V gene is TRBV18, the J gene TRBJ2-1, with TRBD1 as a possible D gene (5 bases). V was shortened by 2 bases and J by 5 bases, with 10 bases between the two germline ends. The CDR3 extends over 14 amino acids. The germline V gene encodes CDR1 KGHSH and CDR2 LQKENI. The CDR3 nucleotides read TGTGCCAGCTCACCAGCGGCAGGGCACAATGAGCAGTTCTTC. It specifies CASSPAAGHNEQFF.

The V call is TRBV28, the J call TRBJ2-1, with TRBD1 matching 8 bases. The V gene end was trimmed by 5 bases and the J gene end by 4 bases; junction bases not matched to a gene: 7. There are 15 residues in the CDR3. CDR1 MDHEN and CDR2 SYDVKM come from the germline V gene. The CDR3 is CASSPMDRDYNEQFF. The CDR3 bases are TGTGCCAGCAGTCCCATGGACAGGGATTACAATGAGCAGTTCTTC.

In nucleotides, the CDR3 is TGTGCCAGCACCTTAAATGTAGGGGGCACAGATACGCAGTATTTT. This translates into CASTLNVGGTDTQYF. This chain connects TRBV2 to TRBJ2-3, with D tentatively TRBD1 (5 bases). V shed 7 bases and J shed 1 base, with 15 bases lying between them. Germline-derived CDR1 and CDR2 are SNHLY and FYNNEI. The CDR3 is 15 residues long.

This clone was recorded once. The V gene is TRBV6-2 or TRBV6-3, the J gene TRBJ2-1; possible D gene TRBD2, 5 bases. Trimming left V 5 bases short and J 7 bases short, with 12 bases between. The V gene's germline CDR1 is MNHEY and CDR2 SVGEGT. The CDR3 runs 13 residues. The DNA of the CDR3 is TGTGCCAGCAGTAAACTAGAAGAGAATGAGCAGTTCTTC. Translation gives CASSKLEENEQFF.